This T cell receptor (beta chain) comes out of a study of T cell repertoires in cytomegalovirus infection. In the study overall: Newly reported HLA-C-restricted and thoroughly characterized HLA-B-restricted CMV epitopes were employed. Public TCR beta signature analysis indicated the presence of both CMV infection and matching HLA type.

Trimming removed 2 bases from V and 0 bases from J, with 4 bases in between. The CDR3 covers 13 residues. Germline CDR1 and CDR2: SGHTA and FQGNSA. Study-wide findings and caveats: It was HLA-C-restricted CMV-specific TCR beta clonotypes that dominated the response ex vivo.

There are many counts of this clonotype. Its antigen is not identified. MiXCR, applied by TCRdb to the reads, yields one record per CDR3 protein. Of some 43,000 distinct CDR3 sequences listed, about a fifth were seen once; the top ten hold around nine tenths. The TCR sequence derives from a human donor in good health (CMV status not recorded). Some clones in this sample may be carry-over from other donors' samples. The chain couples TRBV7-2 to TRBJ1-1; no clear D. The sample consisted of CD8+ T cells from cultured PBMCs, taken from culture after CMV antigen stimulation. The CDR3, as DNA: TGTGCCAGCAGCTTAACGGTGAACACTGAAGCTTTCTTT. It encodes CASSLTVNTEAFF.